The clone carrying this T cell receptor (beta chain) was seen once. Profiling relied on immunoSEQ multiplex PCR, and the TCRdb table lists in-frame clones only, not all of them. The data contain tens of thousands of clones, 80% to 90% of them singletons. Germline V CDR1 and CDR2: SGHDT, YYEEEE. V shed 4 bases and J shed 0 bases, with 12 bases lying between them. This CDR3 has 15 amino acids. This sample was taken from a study of OX40 agonist ivuxolimab in advanced cancers. The chain uses TRBV5-6 and TRBJ2-3; D remains ambiguous. This receptor was obtained from an adult with an advanced solid tumor such as melanoma, head and neck, liver or kidney cancer. Sequenced material: CD4+ or CD8+ T cells sorted from blood, taken in a trial of the OX40 agonist ivuxolimab. CDR3 residues: CASSVGLTSTDTQYF. DNA for the CDR3: TGTGCCAGCAGCGTGGGTCTAACTAGCACAGATACGCAGTATTTT.